This is a list of T cell receptor beta chains from one sample in a study of shared clonotypes between healthy human individuals. Clones were read by immunoSEQ multiplex PCR, and TCRdb kept only the in-frame ones, dropping some. Here the sample spans about half a million clones, over 70% being singletons. Sequenced material: PBMCs. These receptors were obtained from a woman aged 35 to 49 in good health. Some clones in this sample may be carry-over from other donors' samples. Each CDR3 is given with its conserved first and last residue. A D gene is named only where the DNA matches it firmly. Rows may omit the clone size; those that give it use once, few, many or a size class.

J,D,size,V,DNA,CDR3
TRBJ2-2,TRBD1,once,TRBV5-4,TGTGCCAGCAGCTTGCGAAAGACAGGGCTGTCGAGCACCGGGGAGCTGTTTTTT,CASSLRKTGLSSTGELFF
TRBJ2-3,NA,NA,TRBV28,TGTGCCAGCAGTACCTATCAGCGGGGCACAGATACGCAGTATTTT,CASSTYQRGTDTQYF
TRBJ2-1,NA,NA,TRBV7-3,TGTGCCAGCAGCTTACACAGGGTTCCCCTAAATGAGCAGTTCTTC,CASSLHRVPLNEQFF
TRBJ1-3,NA,NA,TRBV5-1,TGCGCCAGCAGCTTGGAAAGTCCTCCTAACTCTGGAAACACCATATATTTT,CASSLESPPNSGNTIYF
TRBJ1-1,NA,NA,TRBV28,TGTGCCAGCAGTTGGAGTATGAACACTGAAGCTTTCTTT,CASSWSMNTEAFF
TRBJ2-7,TRBD2,NA,TRBV7-2,TGTGCCAGCAGCGCCGGACTAGCGGTTCAGTACTTC,CASSAGLAVQYF
TRBJ1-1,NA,NA,TRBV2,TGTGCCAGCAGTGTAGATATGAACACTGAAGCTTTCTTT,CASSVDMNTEAFF
TRBJ2-6,NA,NA,TRBV7-9,TGTGCCAGCAGAACCCGGGCTCGGTTTGGGGCCAACGTCCTGACTTTC,CASRTRARFGANVLTF
TRBJ2-7,NA,NA,TRBV2,TGTGCCAGCCACGACGGCTACGAGCAGTACTTC,CASHDGYEQYF
TRBJ2-5,TRBD2,many,TRBV6-4,TGTGCCAGCAGCCAGACTAGCGGGAGCCAAGAGACCCAGTACTTC,CASSQTSGSQETQYF
TRBJ2-4,NA,NA,TRBV6-1,TGTGCCAGCAGTGAAGTTCCCGGCGAAGCCAAAAACATTCAGTACTTC,CASSEVPGEAKNIQYF
TRBJ2-1,TRBD2,NA,TRBV18,TGTGCCAGCTCACCAGAACGTGGTCGGGAGGGCCTGGGGGCCAGTTATGAGCAGTTCTTC,CASSPERGREGLGASYEQFF
TRBJ1-1,NA,NA,TRBV30,TGTGCCTGGAATGTAGGAGGGAACACTGAAGCTTTCTTT,CAWNVGGNTEAFF
TRBJ2-7,NA,once,TRBV10-3,TGTGCCATCAGTGCGTCTTACCTCCACGAGCAGTACTTC,CAISASYLHEQYF
TRBJ1-4,TRBD1,NA,TRBV9,TGTGCCAGCAGCAGTTCCGGGACAGGGGGTGAAAAACTGTTTTTT,CASSSSGTGGEKLFF
TRBJ1-2,NA,once,TRBV9,TGTGCCAGCAGCGCCGGGGGGGTAGGTGGCTACACCTTC,CASSAGGVGGYTF
TRBJ2-1,TRBD2,NA,TRBV11-3,TGTGCCAGCAGCCAGGGACTAGCGGAGGACAATGAGCAGTTCTTC,CASSQGLAEDNEQFF
TRBJ2-2,NA,NA,TRBV7-2,TGTGCCAGCAGCCTACTTTCCGGGGAGCTGTTTTTT,CASSLLSGELFF
TRBJ2-1,NA,NA,TRBV2,TGTGCCAGCAGTGAAGCGGGAGGGGGCTACAATGAGCAGTTCTTC,CASSEAGGGYNEQFF